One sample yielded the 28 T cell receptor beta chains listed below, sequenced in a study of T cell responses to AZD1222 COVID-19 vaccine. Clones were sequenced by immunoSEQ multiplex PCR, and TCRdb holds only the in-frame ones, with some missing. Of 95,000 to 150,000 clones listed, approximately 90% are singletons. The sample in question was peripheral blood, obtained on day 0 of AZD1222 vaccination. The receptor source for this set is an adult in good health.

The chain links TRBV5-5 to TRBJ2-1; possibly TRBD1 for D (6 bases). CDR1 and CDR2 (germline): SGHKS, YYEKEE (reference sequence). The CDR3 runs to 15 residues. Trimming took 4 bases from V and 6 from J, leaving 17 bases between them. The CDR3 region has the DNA TGTGCCAGCAGCCTAGGACAGACTATGGGCAATGAGCAGTTCTTC. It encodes CASSLGQTMGNEQFF. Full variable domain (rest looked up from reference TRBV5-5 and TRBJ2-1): DAGVTQSPTHLIKTRGQQVTLRCSPISGHKSVSWYQQVLGQGPQFIFQYYEKEERGRGNFPDRFSARQFPNYSSELNVNALLLGDSALYLCASSLGQTMGNEQFFGPGTRLTVL.

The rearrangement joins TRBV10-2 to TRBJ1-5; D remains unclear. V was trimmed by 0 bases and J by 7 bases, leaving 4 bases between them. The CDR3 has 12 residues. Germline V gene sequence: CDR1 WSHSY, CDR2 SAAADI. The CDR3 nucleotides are TGCGCCAGCAGTGAGTCCAACCAGCCCCAGCATTTT. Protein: CASSESNQPQHF.

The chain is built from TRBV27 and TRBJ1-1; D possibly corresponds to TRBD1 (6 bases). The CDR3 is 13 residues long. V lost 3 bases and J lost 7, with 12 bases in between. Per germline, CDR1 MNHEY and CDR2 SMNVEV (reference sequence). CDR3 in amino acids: CASSLRGSFEAFF. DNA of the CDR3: TGTGCCAGCAGTTTGAGGGGGAGTTTTGAAGCTTTCTTT.

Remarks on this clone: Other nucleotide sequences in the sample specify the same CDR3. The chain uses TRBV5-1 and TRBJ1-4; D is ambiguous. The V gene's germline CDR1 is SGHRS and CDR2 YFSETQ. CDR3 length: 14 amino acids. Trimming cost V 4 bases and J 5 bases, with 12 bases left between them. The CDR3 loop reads CASSLDGVNEKLFF. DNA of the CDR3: TGCGCCAGCAGCCTGGACGGAGTGAATGAAAAACTGTTTTTT.

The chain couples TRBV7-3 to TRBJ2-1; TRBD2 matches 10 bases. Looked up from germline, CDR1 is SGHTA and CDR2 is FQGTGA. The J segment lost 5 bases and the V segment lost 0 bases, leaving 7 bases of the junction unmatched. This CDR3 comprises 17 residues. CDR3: CASSLTRTSGGDNEQFF. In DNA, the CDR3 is TGTGCCAGCAGCTTAACGAGGACTAGCGGCGGAGACAATGAGCAGTTCTTC.

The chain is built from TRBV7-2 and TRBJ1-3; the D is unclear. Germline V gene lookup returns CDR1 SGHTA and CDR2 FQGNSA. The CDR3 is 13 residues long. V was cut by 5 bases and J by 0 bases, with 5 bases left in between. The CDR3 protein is CASSIGSGNTIYF. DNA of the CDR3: TGTGCCAGCAGCATAGGCTCTGGAAACACCATATATTTT.

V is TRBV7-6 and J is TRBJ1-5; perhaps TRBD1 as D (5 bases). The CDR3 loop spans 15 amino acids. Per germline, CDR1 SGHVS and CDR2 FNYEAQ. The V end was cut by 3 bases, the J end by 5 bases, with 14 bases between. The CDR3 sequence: CASSLRRTGDQPQHF. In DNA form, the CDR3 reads TGTGCCAGCAGCTTGAGGCGAACGGGGGATCAGCCCCAGCATTTT. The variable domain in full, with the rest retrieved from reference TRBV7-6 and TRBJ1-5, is GAGVSQSPRYKVTKRGQDVALRCDPISGHVSLYWYRQALGQGPEFLTYFNYEAQQDKSGLPNDRFSAERPEGSISTLTIQRTEQRDSAMYRCASSLRRTGDQPQHFGDGTRLSIL.

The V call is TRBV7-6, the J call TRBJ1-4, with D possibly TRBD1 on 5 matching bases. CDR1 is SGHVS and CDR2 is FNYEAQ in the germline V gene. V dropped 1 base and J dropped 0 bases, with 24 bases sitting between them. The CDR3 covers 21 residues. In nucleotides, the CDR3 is TGTGCCAGCAGCTTAGTCAGTAGAAGGGGCTCGAACATTGCAACTAATGAAAAACTGTTTTTT. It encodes CASSLVSRRGSNIATNEKLFF.

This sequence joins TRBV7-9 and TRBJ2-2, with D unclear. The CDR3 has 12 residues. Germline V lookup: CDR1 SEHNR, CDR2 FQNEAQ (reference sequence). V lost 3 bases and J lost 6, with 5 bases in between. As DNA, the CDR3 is TGTGCCAGCAGCTTGCGCCCCGGGGAGCTGTTTTTT. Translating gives CASSLRPGELFF.

In DNA form, the CDR3 reads TGTGCCAGCAGCTCCCCTACAGGGGGAGGTGTCGGGGAGCTGTTTTTT. Translated: CASSSPTGGGVGELFF. The chain joins TRBV7-3 to TRBJ2-2, with 8 bases aligning to TRBD1. Germline trimming cut 4 bases from V and 7 bases from J; bases unmatched to any gene: 11. This CDR3 comprises 16 residues. Germline lookup yields CDR1 SGHTA and CDR2 FQGTGA.

The DNA of the CDR3 is TGTGCCAGCAGTGGACTCCTATTCAATCAGCCCCAGCATTTT. It is translated as CASSGLLFNQPQHF. The rearrangement uses TRBV25-1 and TRBJ1-5; D gene unclear. The CDR3 covers 14 residues. V lost 4 bases to trimming and J lost 3 bases, with 10 bases between them. The germline CDR1 and CDR2 sequences are MGHDK and SYGVNS.

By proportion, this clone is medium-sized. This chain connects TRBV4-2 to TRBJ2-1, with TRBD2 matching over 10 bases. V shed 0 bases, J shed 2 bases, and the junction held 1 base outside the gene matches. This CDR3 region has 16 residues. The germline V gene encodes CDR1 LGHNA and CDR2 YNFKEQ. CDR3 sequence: CASSQDGTSAYNEQFF. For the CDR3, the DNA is TGTGCCAGCAGCCAAGATGGGACTAGCGCCTACAATGAGCAGTTCTTC.

In nucleotides, the CDR3 is TGCGCCAGCAGCTTCGCCGGGACGGACTACGAGCAGTACTTC. Its protein is CASSFAGTDYEQYF. The V call is TRBV5-1, the J call TRBJ2-7; possibly TRBD1 or TRBD2 for D (5 bases each). V was clipped by 2 bases and J by 3 bases, with 12 bases between them. Germline CDR1 and CDR2: SGHRS and YFSETQ. The CDR3 extends over 14 amino acids.

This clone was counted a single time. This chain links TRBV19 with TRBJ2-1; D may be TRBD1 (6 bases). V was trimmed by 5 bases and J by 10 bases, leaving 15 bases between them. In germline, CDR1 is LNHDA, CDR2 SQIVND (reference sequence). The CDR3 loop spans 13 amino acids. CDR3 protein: CASSQYRDIEQFF. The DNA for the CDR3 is TGTGCCAGTAGTCAGTACCGGGACATCGAGCAGTTCTTC.

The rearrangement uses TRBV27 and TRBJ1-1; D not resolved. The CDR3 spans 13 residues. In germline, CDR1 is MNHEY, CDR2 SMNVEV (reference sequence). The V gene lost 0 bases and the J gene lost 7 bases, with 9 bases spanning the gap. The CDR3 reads CASSLSSGFEAFF. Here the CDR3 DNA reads TGTGCCAGCAGTTTATCGTCGGGGTTTGAAGCTTTCTTT.

DNA of the CDR3: TGTGCCAGCAGTTACGCACAGGATTCACCCCTCCACTTT. This sequence encodes CASSYAQDSPLHF. This chain uses TRBV6-5 with TRBJ1-6; D perhaps matches TRBD1 (5 bases). The germline CDR1 and CDR2 sequences are MNHEY and SVGAGI. The CDR3 consists of 13 residues. V was pared by 2 bases and J by 8 bases, with 7 bases between.

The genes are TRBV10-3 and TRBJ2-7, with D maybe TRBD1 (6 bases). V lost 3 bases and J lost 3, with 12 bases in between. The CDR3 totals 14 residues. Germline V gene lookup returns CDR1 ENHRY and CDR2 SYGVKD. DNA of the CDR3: TGTGCCATCAGTGAAGGGACAAATCTCTACGAGCAGTACTTC. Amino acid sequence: CAISEGTNLYEQYF.

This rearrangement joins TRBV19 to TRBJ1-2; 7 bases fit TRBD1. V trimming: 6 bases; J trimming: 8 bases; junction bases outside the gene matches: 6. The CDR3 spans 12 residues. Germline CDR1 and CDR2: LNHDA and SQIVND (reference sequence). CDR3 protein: CASSPGTAGYTF. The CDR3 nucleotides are TGTGCCAGTAGCCCAGGGACAGCAGGCTACACCTTC.

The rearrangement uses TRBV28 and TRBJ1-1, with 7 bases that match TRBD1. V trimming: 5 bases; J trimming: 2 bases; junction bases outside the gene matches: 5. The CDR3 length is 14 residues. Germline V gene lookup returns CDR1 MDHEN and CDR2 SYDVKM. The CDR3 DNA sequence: TGTGCCAGCAGTCTTGGACAGGCTAACACTGAAGCTTTCTTT. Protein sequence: CASSLGQANTEAFF.

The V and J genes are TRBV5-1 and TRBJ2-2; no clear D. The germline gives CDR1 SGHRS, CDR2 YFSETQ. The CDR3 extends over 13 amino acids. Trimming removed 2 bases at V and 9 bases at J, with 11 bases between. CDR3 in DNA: TGCGCCAGCAGCTTCTCCCCGGGTAGGGAGCTGTTTTTT. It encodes CASSFSPGRELFF.

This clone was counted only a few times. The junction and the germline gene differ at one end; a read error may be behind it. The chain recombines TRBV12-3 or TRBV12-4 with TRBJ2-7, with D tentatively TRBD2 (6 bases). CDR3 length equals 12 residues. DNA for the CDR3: TGTGCCAGCAGTTTTGGGAGTCTAGGAGGGGACTTC. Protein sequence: CASSFGSLGGDF.

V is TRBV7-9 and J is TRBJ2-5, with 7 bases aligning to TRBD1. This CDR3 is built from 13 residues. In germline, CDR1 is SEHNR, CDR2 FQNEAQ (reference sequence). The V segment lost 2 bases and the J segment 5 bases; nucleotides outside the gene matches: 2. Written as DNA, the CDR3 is TGTGCCAGCAGCTTAAGGGGGCTGGAGACCCAGTACTTC. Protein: CASSLRGLETQYF.

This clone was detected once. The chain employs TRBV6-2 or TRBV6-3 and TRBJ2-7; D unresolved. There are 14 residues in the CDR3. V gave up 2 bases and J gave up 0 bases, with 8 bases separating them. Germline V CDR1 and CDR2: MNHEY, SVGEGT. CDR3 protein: CASSYKWSSYEQYF. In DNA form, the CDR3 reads TGTGCCAGCAGTTACAAATGGAGCTCCTACGAGCAGTACTTC.

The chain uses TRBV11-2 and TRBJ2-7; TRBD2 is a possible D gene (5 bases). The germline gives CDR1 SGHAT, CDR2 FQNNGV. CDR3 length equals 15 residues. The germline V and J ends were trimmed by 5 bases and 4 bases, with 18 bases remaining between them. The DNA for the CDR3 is TGTGCCAGCAGCCCGAGGGTGGCTCTAGGTTACGAGCAGTACTTC. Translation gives CASSPRVALGYEQYF.

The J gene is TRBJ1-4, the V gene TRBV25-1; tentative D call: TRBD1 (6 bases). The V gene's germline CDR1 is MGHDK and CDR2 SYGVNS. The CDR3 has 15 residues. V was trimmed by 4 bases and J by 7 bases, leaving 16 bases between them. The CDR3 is CASSGDGGPGEKLFF. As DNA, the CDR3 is TGTGCCAGCAGTGGCGATGGGGGGCCGGGTGAAAAACTGTTTTTT.

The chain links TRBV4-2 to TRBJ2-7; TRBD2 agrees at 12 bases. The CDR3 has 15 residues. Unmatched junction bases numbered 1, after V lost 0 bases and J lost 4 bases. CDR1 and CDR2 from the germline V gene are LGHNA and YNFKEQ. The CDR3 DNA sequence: TGTGCCAGCAGCCAAGATCTAGCGGGAGGGTACGAGCAGTACTTC. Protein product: CASSQDLAGGYEQYF.

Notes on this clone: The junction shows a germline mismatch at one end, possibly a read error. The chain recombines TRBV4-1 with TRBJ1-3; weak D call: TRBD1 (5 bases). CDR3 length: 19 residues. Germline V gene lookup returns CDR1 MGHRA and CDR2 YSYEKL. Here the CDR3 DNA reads TGCGCCAGCAGCCAAGATCTGAGACAGTGGGCTAACTCTGGAAACACCATTTATTTT. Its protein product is CASSQDLRQWANSGNTIYF.

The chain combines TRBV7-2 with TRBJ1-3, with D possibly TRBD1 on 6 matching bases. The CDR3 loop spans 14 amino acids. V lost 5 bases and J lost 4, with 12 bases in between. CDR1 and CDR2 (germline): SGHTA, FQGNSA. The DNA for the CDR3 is TGTGCCAGCAGCCAGGGGTCCACAGGAAACACCATATATTTT. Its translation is CASSQGSTGNTIYF.